The entry below gives a single T cell receptor (beta chain) sequence along with its context. This record comes from a study of blood T cell repertoires in COVID-19. Background on the study: Sources were T cells, B-cell-depleted T cells, or PBMCs; the material itself was cDNA or gDNA.

Per the original methods: Reference gene primer amplification yielded estimated nucleated cell counts. Profiling relied on immunoSEQ multiplex PCR, and the TCRdb table lists in-frame clones only, not all of them. V, J and clone size reflect that table, while D and trimming were determined from the DNA. There are around 150,000 clones in the sample; 80% to 95% occur only once, and over 3.5% lies in the top ten. The V and J ends lost 6 bases and 4 bases respectively, with 12 bases between them. CDR1 is MNHEY, CDR2 SVGAGI, per germline. The CDR3 contains 13 residues. The source is a woman between 45 and 65 years old with acute or convalescent COVID-19. Material: peripheral blood. The chain links TRBV6-5 to TRBJ1-2; D uncertain. This CDR3 is CASRMSGLYGYTF. CDR3 nucleotides: TGTGCCAGCAGAATGAGCGGACTCTATGGCTACACCTTC.